These 5 T cell receptor beta chains came from one sample sequenced in a study of control samples from healthy donors and cancer patients. TCRdb keeps only in-frame clones here, not all; method: immunoSEQ multiplex PCR. There are about 12,000 clones in the sample; around 94% occur only once, and under 15% lies in the top ten. The sample comprised PBMCs. The receptors stem from an elderly man with lung cancer.

This chain connects TRBV16 to TRBJ1-4, with 11 positions matching TRBD1. CDR3 size: 15 residues. Germline CDR1 reads KGHSY; CDR2 reads FQNENV. The V gene end was trimmed by 4 bases and the J gene end by 7 bases; junction bases not matched to a gene: 5. CDR3 nucleotide sequence: TGTGCCAGCAGCCCCCGGGGGACAGGGGGTGAAAAACTGTTTTTT. Its translation: CASSPRGTGGEKLFF.

The V call is TRBV18, the J call TRBJ1-5, with a possible D match to TRBD1 (5 bases). The CDR3 extends over 15 amino acids. CDR1 is KGHSH, CDR2 LQKENI, per germline. Trimming took off 0 bases at V and 1 base at J, with 7 bases between the two ends. The CDR3 nucleotides read TGTGCCAGCTCACCACCGGGGGGGAGCAATCAGCCCCAGCATTTT. This translates into CASSPPGGSNQPQHF.

The chain has TRBV7-9 and TRBJ1-1; D unresolved. This CDR3 contains 13 residues. Trimming removed 5 bases from V and 1 base from J, with 8 bases in between. Germline V gene lookup returns CDR1 SEHNR and CDR2 FQNEAQ (reference sequence). In nucleotides, the CDR3 is TGTGCCAGCAGCACCGACGGGAACACTGAAGCTTTCTTT. It translates to CASSTDGNTEAFF.

The V gene is TRBV5-1, the J gene TRBJ1-4, with TRBD1 as a possible D gene (5 bases). The CDR3 loop spans 15 amino acids. The germline CDR1 and CDR2 sequences are SGHRS and YFSETQ. V was cut by 1 base and J by 6 bases, with 13 bases left in between. The CDR3 sequence is CASSLWARGDEKLFF. CDR3 nucleotide sequence: TGCGCCAGCAGCTTGTGGGCGCGGGGGGATGAAAAACTGTTTTTT.

The rearrangement uses TRBV19 and TRBJ1-6; 7 bases agree with TRBD1. Germline-derived CDR1 and CDR2 are LNHDA and SQIVND (reference sequence). This CDR3 is built from 15 residues. Unmatched junction bases numbered 10, after V lost 7 bases and J lost 7 bases. In nucleotides, the CDR3 is TGTGCCAGTACTACAACAGGGGCCGGGAATTCACCCCTCCACTTT. The encoded protein is CASTTTGAGNSPLHF.